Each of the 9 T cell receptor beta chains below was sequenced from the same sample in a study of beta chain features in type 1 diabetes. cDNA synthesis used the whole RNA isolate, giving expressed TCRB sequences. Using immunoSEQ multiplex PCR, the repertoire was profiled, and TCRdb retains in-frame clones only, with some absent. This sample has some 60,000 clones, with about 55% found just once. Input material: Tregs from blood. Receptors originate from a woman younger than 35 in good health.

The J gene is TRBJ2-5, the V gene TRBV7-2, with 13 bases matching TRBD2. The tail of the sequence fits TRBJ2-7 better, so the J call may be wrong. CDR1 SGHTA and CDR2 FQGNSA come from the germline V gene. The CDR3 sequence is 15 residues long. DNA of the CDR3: TGTGCCAGCAGAAAACTAGCGGGGGGGCCGGGCGAGCAGTACTTC. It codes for CASRKLAGGPGEQYF.

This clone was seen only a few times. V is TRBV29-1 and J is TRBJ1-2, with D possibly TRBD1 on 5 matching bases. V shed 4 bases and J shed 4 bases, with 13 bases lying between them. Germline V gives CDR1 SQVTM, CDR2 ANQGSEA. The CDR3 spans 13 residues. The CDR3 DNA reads TGCAGCGTTGTGGCTCAGGGTACCTATGGCTACACCTTC. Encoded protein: CSVVAQGTYGYTF.

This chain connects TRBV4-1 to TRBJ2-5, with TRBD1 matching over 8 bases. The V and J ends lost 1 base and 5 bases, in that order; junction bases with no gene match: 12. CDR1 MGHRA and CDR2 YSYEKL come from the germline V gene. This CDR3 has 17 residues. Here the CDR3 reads CASSQGLDTRGRETQYF. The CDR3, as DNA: TGCGCCAGCAGCCAAGGCCTCGACACCAGGGGGCGTGAGACCCAGTACTTC.

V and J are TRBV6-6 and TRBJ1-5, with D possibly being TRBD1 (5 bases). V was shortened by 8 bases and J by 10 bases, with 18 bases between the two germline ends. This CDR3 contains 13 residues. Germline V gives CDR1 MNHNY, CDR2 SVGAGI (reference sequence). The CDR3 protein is CASVGQGSVPQHF. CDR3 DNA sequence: TGTGCCAGCGTCGGGCAGGGCTCCGTACCCCAGCATTTT.

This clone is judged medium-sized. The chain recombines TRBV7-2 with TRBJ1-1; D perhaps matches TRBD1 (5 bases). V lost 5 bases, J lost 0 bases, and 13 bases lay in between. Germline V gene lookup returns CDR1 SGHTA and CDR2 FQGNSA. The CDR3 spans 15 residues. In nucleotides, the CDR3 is TGTGCCAGCAGCCAAGGGGAAGGCTTGAACACTGAAGCTTTCTTT. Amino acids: CASSQGEGLNTEAFF.

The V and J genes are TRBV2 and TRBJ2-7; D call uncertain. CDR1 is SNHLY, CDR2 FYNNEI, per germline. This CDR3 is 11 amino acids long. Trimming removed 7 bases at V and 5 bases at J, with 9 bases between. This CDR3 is CASTLGDEQYF. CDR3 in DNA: TGTGCCAGCACCCTCGGAGACGAGCAGTACTTC. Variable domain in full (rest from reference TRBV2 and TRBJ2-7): EPEVTQTPSHQVTQMGQEVILRCVPISNHLYFYWYRQILGQKVEFLVSFYNNEISEKSEIFDDQFSVERPDGSNFTLKIRSTKLEDSAMYFCASTLGDEQYFGPGTRLTVT.

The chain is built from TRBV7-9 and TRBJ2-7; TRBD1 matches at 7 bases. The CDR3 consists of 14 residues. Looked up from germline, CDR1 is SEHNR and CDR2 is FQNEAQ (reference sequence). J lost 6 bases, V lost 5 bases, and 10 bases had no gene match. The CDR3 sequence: CASSDRDSWREQYF. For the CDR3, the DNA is TGTGCCAGCAGCGACCGGGACAGCTGGCGCGAGCAGTACTTC.

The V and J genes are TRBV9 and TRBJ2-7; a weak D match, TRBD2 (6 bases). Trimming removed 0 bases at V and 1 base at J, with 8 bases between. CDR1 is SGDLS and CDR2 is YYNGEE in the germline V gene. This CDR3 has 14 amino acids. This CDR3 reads CASSVAAGSYEQYF. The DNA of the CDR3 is TGTGCCAGCAGCGTAGCGGCGGGATCCTACGAGCAGTACTTC. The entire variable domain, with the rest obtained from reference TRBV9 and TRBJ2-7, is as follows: DSGVTQTPKHLITATGQRVTLRCSPRSGDLSVYWYQQSLDQGLQFLIQYYNGEERAKGNILERFSAQQFPDLHSELNLSSLELGDSALYFCASSVAAGSYEQYFGPGTRLTVT.

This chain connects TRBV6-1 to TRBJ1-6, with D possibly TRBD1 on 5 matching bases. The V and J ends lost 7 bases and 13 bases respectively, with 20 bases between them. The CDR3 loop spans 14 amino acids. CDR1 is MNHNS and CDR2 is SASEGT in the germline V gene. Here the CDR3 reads CASNPGLGIAPLHF. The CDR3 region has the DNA TGTGCCAGCAACCCGGGACTGGGAATAGCTCCCCTCCACTTT.